These 10 T cell receptor beta chains share one sample of origin, sequenced in a study of blood T cells in healthy people across ages. Primers used in a second PCR of roughly 6 to 12 cycles were a sample-barcoded 5' primer and a J-beta primer mix. TCRdb itself ran the 5' RACE reads through MiXCR, one entry per CDR3 protein. The table shows 1.5 million or so distinct CDR3 sequences, with about 45% occurring only once. The sequencing sample was made of blood. Receptors originate from a woman under 30 in good health.

The chain has TRBV5-5 and TRBJ2-7; D is unresolved. V gave up 0 bases and J gave up 0 bases, with 10 bases separating them. The CDR3 spans 15 residues. Germline CDR1 reads SGHKS; CDR2 reads YYEKEE (reference sequence). CDR3 protein: CASSLGGASSYEQYF. In DNA form, the CDR3 reads TGTGCCAGCAGCTTGGGTGGCGCCAGCTCCTACGAGCAGTACTTC. The full variable domain, its missing parts supplied by reference TRBV5-5 and TRBJ2-7, is DAGVTQSPTHLIKTRGQQVTLRCSPISGHKSVSWYQQVLGQGPQFIFQYYEKEERGRGNFPDRFSARQFPNYSSELNVNALLLGDSALYLCASSLGGASSYEQYFGPGTRLTVT.

This clonotype appeared once. J is TRBJ2-6 and V is TRBV5-1; TRBD2 aligns across 7 bases. The CDR3 has 16 residues. V shed 6 bases and J 1 base; nucleotides not matched to a gene: 7. CDR1 and CDR2 (germline): SGHRS, YFSETQ. In DNA, the CDR3 is TGCGCCAGCACGGCGGGGGATCTTTCTGGGGCCAACGTCCTGACTTTC. Protein sequence: CASTAGDLSGANVLTF.

This clonotype was found a few times. V usage is TRBV28 and J usage is TRBJ1-5; D may be TRBD1 (6 bases). CDR3 size: 17 residues. Germline-derived CDR1 and CDR2 are MDHEN and SYDVKM. With 5 bases removed from V and 1 base from J, the gap between germline ends came to 18 bases. The CDR3 reads CASSPLTGTASNQPQHF. CDR3 nucleotide sequence: TGTGCCAGCAGTCCTCTAACAGGGACTGCAAGCAATCAGCCCCAGCATTTT.

The chain links TRBV7-2 to TRBJ2-7; no firm D call. The V and J ends lost 4 bases and 7 bases respectively, with 14 bases between them. The germline CDR1 and CDR2 sequences are SGHTA and FQGNSA. This CDR3 is 13 amino acids long. The CDR3 sequence: CASSYFGINEQYF. In nucleotides, the CDR3 is TGTGCCAGCAGCTACTTTGGGATCAATGAGCAGTACTTC.

V is TRBV5-1 and J is TRBJ2-5, with 13 nucleotides matching TRBD2. This CDR3 has 16 residues. The ends lost 2 bases at V and 11 bases at J; junction bases unmatched: 12. CDR1 and CDR2 (germline): SGHRS, YFSETQ. CDR3 amino acids: CASSLWTSGSSNEQYF. As DNA, the CDR3 is TGCGCCAGCAGCTTATGGACTAGCGGGAGTAGCAATGAGCAGTACTTC.

V and J are TRBV4-3 and TRBJ2-5; TRBD2 agrees at 11 bases. This CDR3 contains 16 residues. Per germline, CDR1 LGHNA and CDR2 YSLEER. Germline trimming cut 3 bases from V and 11 bases from J; bases unmatched to any gene: 14. The CDR3 loop reads CASSHSSGGSYNEQYF. The CDR3 DNA is TGCGCCAGCAGCCATTCTAGCGGGGGGTCCTACAATGAGCAGTACTTC.

This clonotype turned up a few times. The CDR3 is CASSLSGTSGGSFF. In DNA form, the CDR3 reads TGTGCCAGCAGTCTCTCCGGGACTAGCGGGGGTTCGTTCTTC. This chain links TRBV5-6 with TRBJ2-1, with 14 positions matching TRBD2. Germline CDR1 and CDR2: SGHDT and YYEEEE. After removal of 5 bases from V and 15 bases from J, the junction contained 10 bases not matched to a gene. This CDR3 is 14 amino acids long. Full variable domain (outside the CDR3, taken from reference TRBV5-6 and TRBJ2-1): DAGVTQSPTHLIKTRGQQVTLRCSPKSGHDTVSWYQQALGQGPQFIFQYYEEEERQRGNFPDRFSGHQFPNYSSELNVNALLLGDSALYLCASSLSGTSGGSFFGPGTRLTVL.

This clonotype turned up a few times. This chain connects TRBV4-1 to TRBJ2-5, with TRBD1 matching 9 bases. J was trimmed by 11 bases and V by 3 bases; bases with no gene match: 13. CDR1 is MGHRA, CDR2 YSYEKL, per germline. This CDR3 contains 15 residues. In nucleotides, the CDR3 is TGCGCCAGCAGCCAGAGGAACGGACAGGGGTATGAGCAGTACTTC. Its protein product is CASSQRNGQGYEQYF.

This clonotype came up once. This rearrangement joins TRBV7-9 to TRBJ2-7; 9 bases line up with TRBD1. Germline V gene sequence: CDR1 SEHNR, CDR2 FQNEAQ (reference sequence). The length of the CDR3 is 15 residues. V lost 5 bases, J lost 4 bases, and 9 bases stayed unmatched. The CDR3 here is CASSGTGGDWYEQYF. The CDR3 bases are TGTGCCAGCAGCGGTACAGGGGGCGACTGGTACGAGCAGTACTTC.

This clonotype has a handful of counts. The chain couples TRBV12-3 or TRBV12-4 to TRBJ1-2; D is unresolved. This CDR3 region has 14 residues. The V and J ends lost 3 bases and 0 bases respectively, with 8 bases between them. The CDR3, as DNA: TGTGCCAGCAGTTTTAAGGGAACTAACTATGGCTACACCTTC. Amino acid sequence: CASSFKGTNYGYTF.